Only a few counts were recorded for the clone carrying this T cell receptor beta chain. Antigen: not known. The record originates from a study of T cells in Graves' hyperthyroidism and ophthalmopathy. Study observations and caveats: Blood held most thyroid clonotypes expanded above 0.001 frequency.

Using RNA transcripts as the source, TCR beta CDR3 regions were amplified. The TCR CDR3 first-round RT-PCR relied on the HTBI primer set. TCRdb used MiXCR to reprocess the multiplex PCR reads, holding one entry per CDR3 protein. The table has some 800,000 distinct CDR3 sequences, over 35% seen once. An absence of ophthalmopathy progression within 18 months meant stable Graves' hyperthyroidism. In making diagnoses, clinical symptoms, serum thyroxine and TRAb, thyroid ultrasound and orbital computed tomography were all used. Fresh peripheral blood, approximately 9.6 ml, yielded the PBMCs. This clonotype originated in a man aged 18 to 30 with Graves' hyperthyroidism. Sequencing was carried out using blood.

The DNA of the CDR3 is TGTGCCAGCACCCTCCAAAGCTCTGGAAACACCATATATTTT. Protein sequence: CASTLQSSGNTIYF. The J gene is TRBJ1-3, the V gene TRBV13; no firm D call. Trimming shortened V by 7 bases and J by 0 bases, and 10 bases separated the two germline ends. The CDR3 runs 14 residues. CDR1 is PRHDT and CDR2 is FYEKMQ in the germline V gene (reference sequence). Complete variable domain (other parts from reference TRBV13 and TRBJ1-3): AAGVIQSPRHLIKEKRETATLKCYPIPRHDTVYWYQQGPGQDPQFLISFYEKMQSDKGSIPDRFSAQQFSDYHSELNMSSLELGDSALYFCASTLQSSGNTIYFGEGSWLTVV.